A selection of T cell receptor beta chains follows, all from one sample in a study of T cells after yellow fever vaccination. Each CDR3 protein is one row after TCRdb ran MiXCR on the 5' RACE reads. The sample carries 500,000 to 650,000 distinct CDR3 sequences, roughly an eighth recorded once. The material was PBMCs, obtained on the day of the yellow fever booster vaccination. Receptors originate from a young man who received the YFV17D yellow fever vaccine. Each CDR3 is given with its conserved first and last residue.

j_call v_call cdr3_aa
TRBJ2-3 TRBV5-1 CASSLTTTDTQYF
TRBJ2-3 TRBV29-1 CSVGVASGRTDTQYF
TRBJ2-6 TRBV18 CASSRRVPGANVLTF
TRBJ1-2 TRBV7-2 CASSLARAGGYTF
TRBJ2-6 TRBV12-3/TRBV12-4 CASSFEVDPLTF
TRBJ2-7 TRBV4-3 CASSPDGTSGYEQYF
TRBJ2-5 TRBV7-2 CASSLNSGGWETQYF
TRBJ2-3 TRBV6-4 CASSDPPGGDTDTQYF
TRBJ2-1 TRBV12-3/TRBV12-4 CASKPTGFYEQFF
TRBJ2-1 TRBV4-3 CASSQDSTGGVQFF
TRBJ2-7 TRBV28 CASRFGGSHEQYF
TRBJ2-1 TRBV6-1 CASRPTPGYPQFF
TRBJ1-5 TRBV20-1 CSAKRADQPQHF
TRBJ2-7 TRBV6-2/TRBV6-3 CASSGRHLYEQYF
TRBJ2-7 TRBV12-3/TRBV12-4 CASTGSSFEQYF
TRBJ2-1 TRBV12-3/TRBV12-4 CASRKTSGDYNEQFF
TRBJ1-1 TRBV11-2 CASSPGVGEAFF
TRBJ1-1 TRBV7-3 CASSTGHPNTEAFF
TRBJ2-5 TRBV11-2 CASSPRGRASQVTQYF
TRBJ2-2 TRBV6-5 CASSYSSQMRGTNTGELFF
TRBJ1-2 TRBV7-2 CASSQSQGADGYTF
TRBJ2-7 TRBV9 CASSVGEHSYEQYF
TRBJ2-2 TRBV5-4 CASSRGGVATGELFF
TRBJ1-6 TRBV21-1 CASSKDGIEEQALSPLHF
TRBJ2-3 TRBV27 CASSGLAGFFSDTQYF
TRBJ1-5 TRBV15 CATSKDGNQPQHF
TRBJ2-5 TRBV27 CASSLSVAGETQYF
TRBJ2-2 TRBV9 CASSVFSGAVGTGELFF
TRBJ2-1 TRBV29-1 CSASLTGGPYNEQFF
TRBJ2-3 TRBV12-3/TRBV12-4 CASSPLLAASGRGDTQYF
TRBJ2-7 TRBV19 CASSKANFGYEQYF
TRBJ2-1 TRBV20-1 CSARMRPSSYNEQFF
TRBJ2-7 TRBV12-5 CASGLAAGGILLEQYF
TRBJ2-2 TRBV4-3 CASSPQTGDLSNTGELFF
TRBJ1-1 TRBV7-2 CASSTPTGEGTEAFF
TRBJ1-5 TRBV3-1 CASSQEGLGLDNQPQHF
TRBJ2-7 TRBV5-1 CASTLRDSGSYEQYF
TRBJ2-1 TRBV19 CASSPLLAGVREQFF
TRBJ2-3 TRBV7-8 CASSLGLAGGPGTDTQYF
TRBJ2-3 TRBV9 CASSVAARGSTDTQYF
TRBJ2-7 TRBV2 CASGVQGPSAQYF